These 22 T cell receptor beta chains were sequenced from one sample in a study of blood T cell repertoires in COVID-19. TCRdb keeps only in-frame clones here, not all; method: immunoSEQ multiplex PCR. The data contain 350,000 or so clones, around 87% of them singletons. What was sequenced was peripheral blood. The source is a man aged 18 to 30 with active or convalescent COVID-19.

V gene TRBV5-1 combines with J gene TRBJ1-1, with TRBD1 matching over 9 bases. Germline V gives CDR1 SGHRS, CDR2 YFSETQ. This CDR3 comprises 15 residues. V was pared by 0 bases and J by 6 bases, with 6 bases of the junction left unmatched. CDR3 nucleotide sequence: TGCGCCAGCAGCTTGGCCGACAGGGGGGCCTCTGAAGCTTTCTTT. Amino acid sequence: CASSLADRGASEAFF.

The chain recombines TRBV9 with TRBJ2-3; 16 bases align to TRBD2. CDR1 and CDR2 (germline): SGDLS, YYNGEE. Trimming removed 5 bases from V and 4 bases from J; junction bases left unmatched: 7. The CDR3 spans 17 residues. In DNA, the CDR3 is TGTGCCAGCAGACCCGGGACTAGCGGGAGGGCAGCAGATACGCAGTATTTT. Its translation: CASRPGTSGRAADTQYF.

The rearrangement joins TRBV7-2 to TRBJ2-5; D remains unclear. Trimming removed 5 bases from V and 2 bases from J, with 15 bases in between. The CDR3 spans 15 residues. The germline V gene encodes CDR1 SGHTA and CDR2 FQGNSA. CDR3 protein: CASSLGRNTQETQYF. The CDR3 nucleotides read TGTGCCAGCAGCCTCGGCAGGAACACTCAAGAGACCCAGTACTTC.

The CDR3, as DNA: TGCGCCAGCAGCTCATTAGGGTCCGGGGAAGAAAAACTGTTTTTT. As protein: CASSSLGSGEEKLFF. The chain links TRBV4-3 to TRBJ1-4, with D hard to call. Germline V gene data show CDR1 as LGHNA and CDR2 as YSLEER. There are 15 residues in the CDR3. V gave up 5 bases and J gave up 8 bases, with 18 bases separating them.

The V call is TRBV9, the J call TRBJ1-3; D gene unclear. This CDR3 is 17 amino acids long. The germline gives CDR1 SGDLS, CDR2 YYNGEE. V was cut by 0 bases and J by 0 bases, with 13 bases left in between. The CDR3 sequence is CASSVDLPGSSGNTIYF. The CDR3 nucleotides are TGTGCCAGCAGCGTAGACCTCCCCGGGAGCTCTGGAAACACCATATATTTT.

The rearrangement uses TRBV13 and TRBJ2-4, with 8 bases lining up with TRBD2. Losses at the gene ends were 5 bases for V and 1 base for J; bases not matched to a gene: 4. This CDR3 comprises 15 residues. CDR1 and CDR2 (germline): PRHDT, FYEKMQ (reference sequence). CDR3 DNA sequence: TGTGCCAGCAGCCCGGGACTAGAGGCCAAAAACATTCAGTACTTC. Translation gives CASSPGLEAKNIQYF.

CDR3 sequence (DNA): TGTGCCAGCAGGGGGAGGACCGGGGAGCTGTTTTTT. Encoded protein: CASRGRTGELFF. The chain combines TRBV27 with TRBJ2-2, with D perhaps matching TRBD2 (6 bases). Germline loops: CDR1 MNHEY, CDR2 SMNVEV (reference sequence). Deletions cut 6 bases from V and 5 bases from J, with 7 bases between. The CDR3 loop spans 12 amino acids.

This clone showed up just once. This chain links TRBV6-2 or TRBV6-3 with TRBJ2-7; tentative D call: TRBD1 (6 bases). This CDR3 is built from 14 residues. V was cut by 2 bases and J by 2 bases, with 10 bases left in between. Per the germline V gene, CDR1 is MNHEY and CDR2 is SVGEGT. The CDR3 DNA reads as TGTGCCAGCAGTTACGATGCAGGGGCCTACGAGCAGTACTTC. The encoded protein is CASSYDAGAYEQYF.

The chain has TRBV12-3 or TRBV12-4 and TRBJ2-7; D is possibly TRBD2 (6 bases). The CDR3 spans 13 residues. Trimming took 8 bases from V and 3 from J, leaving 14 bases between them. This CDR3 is CASSTGGNYEQYF. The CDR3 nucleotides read TGTGCCAGCTCCACCGGGGGAAACTACGAGCAGTACTTC.

The CDR3 here is CASRETSGSYEQYF. Written as DNA, the CDR3 is TGTGCCAGCAGGGAGACTAGCGGTTCCTACGAGCAGTACTTC. The chain is built from TRBV6-5 and TRBJ2-7; 9 bases line up with TRBD2. The V and J ends lost 6 bases and 1 base, in that order; junction bases with no gene match: 4. The germline gives CDR1 MNHEY, CDR2 SVGAGI. The CDR3 length is 14 residues.

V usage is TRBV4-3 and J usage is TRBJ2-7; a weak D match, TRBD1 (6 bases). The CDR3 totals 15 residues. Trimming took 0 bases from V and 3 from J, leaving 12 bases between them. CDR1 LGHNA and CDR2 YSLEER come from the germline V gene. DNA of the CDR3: TGCGCCAGCAGCCAAGATCTGGGACACCTCTACGAGCAGTACTTC. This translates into CASSQDLGHLYEQYF.

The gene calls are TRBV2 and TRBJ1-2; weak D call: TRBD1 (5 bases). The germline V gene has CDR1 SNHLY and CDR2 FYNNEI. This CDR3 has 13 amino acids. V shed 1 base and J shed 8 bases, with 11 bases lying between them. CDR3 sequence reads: CASSEGTWSGYTF. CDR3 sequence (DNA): TGTGCCAGCAGTGAAGGGACATGGTCCGGCTACACCTTC.

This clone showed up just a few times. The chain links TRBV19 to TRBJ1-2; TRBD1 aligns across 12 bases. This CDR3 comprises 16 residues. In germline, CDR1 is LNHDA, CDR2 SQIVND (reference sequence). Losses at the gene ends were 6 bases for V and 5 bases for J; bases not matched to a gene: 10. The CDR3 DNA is TGTGCCAGTAGAACCGAACGGGGACAGGGGGCATATGGCTACACCTTC. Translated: CASRTERGQGAYGYTF.

The CDR3 sequence is CASKIQGEAETQYF. For the CDR3, the DNA is TGTGCCAGCAAGATACAGGGAGAGGCGGAGACCCAGTACTTC. V is TRBV7-2 and J is TRBJ2-5; D is possibly TRBD1 (6 bases). Per germline, CDR1 SGHTA and CDR2 FQGNSA. Trimming removed 7 bases from V and 5 bases from J, with 17 bases in between. The CDR3 covers 14 residues.

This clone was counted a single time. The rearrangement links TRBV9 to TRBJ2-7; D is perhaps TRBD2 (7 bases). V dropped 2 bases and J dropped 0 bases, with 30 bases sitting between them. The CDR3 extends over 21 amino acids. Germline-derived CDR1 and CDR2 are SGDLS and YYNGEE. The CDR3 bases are TGTGCCAGCAGCGTTCCCTTGGGGGGCAGGGAGGGTGGAACTCCCTCCTACGAGCAGTACTTC. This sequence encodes CASSVPLGGREGGTPSYEQYF.

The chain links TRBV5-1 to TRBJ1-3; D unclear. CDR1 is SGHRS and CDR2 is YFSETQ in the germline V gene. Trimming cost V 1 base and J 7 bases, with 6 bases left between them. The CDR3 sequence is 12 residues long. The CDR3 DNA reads TGCGCCAGCAGCTTGACCGGGAACACCATATATTTT. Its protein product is CASSLTGNTIYF. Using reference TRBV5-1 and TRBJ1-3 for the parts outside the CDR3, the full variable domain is KAGVTQTPRYLIKTRGQQVTLSCSPISGHRSVSWYQQTPGQGLQFLFEYFSETQRNKGNFPGRFSGRQFSNSRSEMNVSTLELGDSALYLCASSLTGNTIYFGEGSWLTVV.

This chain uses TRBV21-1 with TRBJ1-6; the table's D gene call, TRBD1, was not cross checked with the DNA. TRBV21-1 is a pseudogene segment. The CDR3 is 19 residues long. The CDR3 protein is CASSNNTLFQGRWDSPLHF. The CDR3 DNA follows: TGTGCCAGCAGCAACAACACCTTATTCCAGGGAAGATGGGATTCACCCCTCCACTTT.

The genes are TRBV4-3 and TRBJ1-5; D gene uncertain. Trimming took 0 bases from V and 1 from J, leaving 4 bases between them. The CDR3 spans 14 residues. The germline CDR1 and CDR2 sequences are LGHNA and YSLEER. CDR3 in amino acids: CASSQEGSNQPQHF. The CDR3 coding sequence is TGCGCCAGCAGCCAAGAGGGCAGCAATCAGCCCCAGCATTTT.

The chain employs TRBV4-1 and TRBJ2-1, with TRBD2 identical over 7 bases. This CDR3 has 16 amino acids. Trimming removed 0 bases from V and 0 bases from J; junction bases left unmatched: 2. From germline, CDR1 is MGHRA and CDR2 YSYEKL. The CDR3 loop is CASSQDGGGSYNEQFF. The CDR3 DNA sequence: TGCGCCAGCAGCCAAGACGGCGGGGGCTCCTACAATGAGCAGTTCTTC.

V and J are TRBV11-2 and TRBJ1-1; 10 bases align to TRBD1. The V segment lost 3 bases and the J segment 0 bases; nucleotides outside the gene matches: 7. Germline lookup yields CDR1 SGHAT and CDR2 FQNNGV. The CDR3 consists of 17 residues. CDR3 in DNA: TGTGCCAGCAGCTTGACCGGGACAGGGGTTATGAACACTGAAGCTTTCTTT. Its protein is CASSLTGTGVMNTEAFF.

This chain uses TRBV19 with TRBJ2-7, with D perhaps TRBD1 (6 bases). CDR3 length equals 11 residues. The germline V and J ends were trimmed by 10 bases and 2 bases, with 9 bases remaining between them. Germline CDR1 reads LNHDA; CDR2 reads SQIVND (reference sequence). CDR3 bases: TGTGCCACGGGACAAGCCTACGAGCAGTACTTC. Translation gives CATGQAYEQYF.

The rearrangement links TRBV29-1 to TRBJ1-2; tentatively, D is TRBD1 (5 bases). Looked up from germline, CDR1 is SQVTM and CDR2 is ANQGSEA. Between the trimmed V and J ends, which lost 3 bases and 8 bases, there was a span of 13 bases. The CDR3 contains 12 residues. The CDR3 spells CSVDDSTGGYTF. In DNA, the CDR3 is TGCAGCGTTGACGACAGTACGGGCGGCTACACCTTC.